This TCR beta chain originates from a study of blood T cell repertoires in COVID-19. Study-wide background: The United States, Italy and Spain provided the acute and convalescent COVID-19 samples. PBMCs, B-cell-depleted T cells, or T cells were the source of the cDNA or gDNA that made up the material.

In the original workflow: Estimated nucleated cell counts came from reference gene primer amplification. Sequencing was performed with immunoSEQ multiplex PCR; in TCRdb, only in-frame clones are kept and a portion is missing. That table gives V, J and clone size, and the DNA gave D and trimming. The sample records about 220,000 clones, 75% to 90% being singletons. As for this clone: This same CDR3 is encoded by further DNA sequences in the sample.

V dropped 1 base and J dropped 4 bases, with 7 bases sitting between them. In germline, CDR1 is SGHTA, CDR2 FQGNSA. This CDR3 contains 13 residues. Seattle enrolled patients during active infection and tracked them longitudinally. This chain connects TRBV7-2 to TRBJ1-2, with D hard to call. The sequenced sample consisted of peripheral blood. This sequence originates from a woman aged 70-85 years with COVID-19, enrolled during active disease. In nucleotides, the CDR3 is TGTGCCAGCAGCTTAGGGGCCAGCTATGGCTACACCTTC. It translates to CASSLGASYGYTF. Complete variable domain (other parts from reference TRBV7-2 and TRBJ1-2): GAGVSQSPSNKVTEKGKDVELRCDPISGHTALYWYRQSLGQGLEFLIYFQGNSAPDKSGLPSDRFSAERTGGSVSTLTIQRTQQEDSAVYLCASSLGASYGYTFGSGTRLTVV.